The clone carrying this TCR beta chain has only a few counts. The antigen is not known. The data derive from a study of human T cells and chemical hapten exposure. General study points: Controls formed significantly fewer large CDR3 similarity clusters than expanded TCRs did.

Original data processing: TCR counts had a median of approximately 87,000 per sample and spanned roughly 23,224 to 700,000. TCRdb re-called the RACE reads with MiXCR, one entry per CDR3 protein. TCRdb's processing, not the authors' own work, is the source of the V and J calls. The data hold about 84,000 distinct CDR3 sequences, with about 10% observed a single time. Time point denoted: patch test 3, about 24 weeks after DPC sensitization. As for treatment: therapeutic diphenylcyclopropenone sensitization with weekly scalp DPC. Ahead of applying each patch test, blood was sampled. Germline loops: CDR1 MNHEY, CDR2 SVGEGT. The CDR3 runs to 16 residues. V lost 0 bases and J lost 2; bases outside the gene matches: 2.

The receptor was derived from a woman in her forties or fifties with alopecia areata. Some clones in this sample may be carry-over from other donors' samples. This sequence joins TRBV6-2 or TRBV6-3 and TRBJ2-7, with TRBD2 identical over 12 bases. Sequences were derived from whole blood, sampled in connection with sensitization to the hapten diphenylcyclopropenone (DPC). The CDR3: CASSYSRLAGAYEQYF. The CDR3 coding sequence is TGTGCCAGCAGTTACTCACGACTAGCGGGAGCCTACGAGCAGTACTTC.